Listed below are T cell receptor beta chains from one sample, sequenced in a study of T cells in Graves' hyperthyroidism and ophthalmopathy. TCRdb passed the multiplex PCR reads through MiXCR, listing each CDR3 protein once. The data contain around 350,000 distinct CDR3 sequences, about 13% of them singletons. Sequenced material: blood. Receptor source: a woman between 18 and 29 years old with Graves' hyperthyroidism. Both conserved end residues are part of each CDR3. Each record gives: CDR3 protein, CDR3 DNA, clone size, D gene, V gene, J gene. D genes are given only for firm matches. Rows give clone size only sometimes, using once, few, many, or a class for an expanded clone.

CDR3: CSASGRGTDTQYF
DNA: TGCAGTGCTAGCGGGAGAGGGACAGATACGCAGTATTTT
size: many
D: -
V: TRBV20-1
J: TRBJ2-3

CDR3: CASSPPWTLGQGDEQYF
DNA: TGTGCCAGCAGTCCGCCTTGGACCCTGGGACAGGGTGACGAGCAGTACTTC
size: -
D: TRBD1
V: TRBV25-1
J: TRBJ2-7

CDR3: CASSWTGGESPLHF
DNA: TGTGCCAGCAGCTGGACAGGGGGCGAGTCACCCCTCCACTTT
size: -
D: TRBD1
V: TRBV5-6
J: TRBJ1-6

CDR3: CATSTHDSTSSGSTIYF
DNA: TGTGCCACCAGCACACACGATTCTACGAGCTCTGGAAGCACCATATATTTT
size: -
D: -
V: TRBV15
J: TRBJ1-3

CDR3: CATSESAGGQYF
DNA: TGTGCCACCAGTGAGTCCGCAGGGGGGCAGTACTTC
size: few
D: TRBD1
V: TRBV24-1
J: TRBJ2-7

CDR3: CASSFPDKSYEQYF
DNA: TGTGCCAGCAGCTTCCCGGACAAATCCTACGAGCAGTACTTC
size: many
D: -
V: TRBV7-2
J: TRBJ2-7

CDR3: CASSEALGAGTEAFF
DNA: TGTGCCAGCAGTGAAGCTTTGGGGGCGGGCACTGAAGCTTTCTTT
size: many
D: -
V: TRBV2
J: TRBJ1-1

CDR3: CASSLAHTDTQYF
DNA: TGTGCCAGCAGCTTAGCCCACACAGATACGCAGTATTTT
size: -
D: -
V: TRBV11-2
J: TRBJ2-3

CDR3: CSARGQGMMNTQYF
DNA: TGCAGTGCTAGGGGACAGGGGATGATGAATACGCAGTATTTT
size: many
D: TRBD1
V: TRBV20-1
J: TRBJ2-3

CDR3: CASSAGNQPQHF
DNA: TGTGCCAGCAGCGCCGGTAATCAGCCCCAGCATTTT
size: many
D: -
V: TRBV28
J: TRBJ1-5

CDR3: CAIKDPDRAGQPQHF
DNA: TGTGCCATCAAAGACCCGGACCGGGCCGGTCAGCCCCAGCATTTT
size: -
D: -
V: TRBV10-3
J: TRBJ1-5

CDR3: CASSYPLGGREDEQFF
DNA: TGTGCCAGCAGTTACCCCCTCGGCGGGAGAGAAGATGAGCAGTTCTTC
size: -
D: TRBD2
V: TRBV6-5
J: TRBJ2-1

CDR3: CASGSGTGFYEQYF
DNA: TGTGCCAGCGGATCCGGGACAGGGTTCTACGAGCAGTACTTC
size: -
D: TRBD1
V: TRBV2
J: TRBJ2-7

CDR3: CASSPGLAGGPPYEQYF
DNA: TGTGCCAGCAGCCCTGGACTAGCGGGAGGGCCTCCCTACGAGCAGTACTTC
size: many
D: TRBD2
V: TRBV4-2
J: TRBJ2-7

CDR3: CASSQGSAVGYEQYF
DNA: TGTGCCAGCAGCCAAGGGTCAGCGGTCGGCTACGAGCAGTACTTC
size: many
D: -
V: TRBV3-1
J: TRBJ2-7

CDR3: CSARDGLAGGVGNEQFF
DNA: TGCAGTGCTAGAGATGGACTAGCGGGAGGGGTCGGGAATGAGCAGTTCTTC
size: -
D: TRBD2
V: TRBV20-1
J: TRBJ2-1